The next 25 T cell receptor beta chains were all read from a single sample in a study of blood T cell repertoires in COVID-19. Generated by immunoSEQ multiplex PCR, the TCRdb table keeps only in-frame clones and is missing some. The sample gives more than 65,000 clones, around 83% of which show up once; around 9.6% is in the top ten. The sequencing sample was made of peripheral blood. Receptors were obtained from a woman of 80 years or more with acute or convalescent COVID-19.

The chain carries TRBV2 and TRBJ1-2; unclear D gene. Germline loops: CDR1 SNHLY, CDR2 FYNNEI. Trimming removed 6 bases at V and 4 bases at J, with 15 bases between. The CDR3 consists of 14 residues. CDR3 in amino acids: CASRSGLQVYGYTF. The DNA of the CDR3 is TGTGCCAGCAGGAGTGGACTCCAAGTCTATGGCTACACCTTC.

The chain couples TRBV18 to TRBJ2-2, with 7 nucleotides matching TRBD1. Trimming cost V 5 bases and J 5 bases; bases outside gene matches: 8. Germline CDR1 reads KGHSH; CDR2 reads LQKENI. This CDR3 comprises 15 residues. Written as DNA, the CDR3 is TGTGCCAGCTCAGCAAGACAGGGTTGGACCGGGGAGCTGTTTTTT. Protein sequence: CASSARQGWTGELFF.

The chain carries TRBV28 and TRBJ2-7, with 8 bases that match TRBD2. Germline loops: CDR1 MDHEN, CDR2 SYDVKM. V lost 3 bases and J lost 5; bases outside the gene matches: 3. There are 13 residues in the CDR3. CDR3 nucleotide sequence: TGTGCCAGCAGTTTGGGGACTAGGAACGAGCAGTACTTC. It translates to CASSLGTRNEQYF.

This chain joins TRBV12-3 or TRBV12-4 and TRBJ1-1; maybe TRBD1 (5 bases). The ends were cut back, 3 bases at V and 10 bases at J, with 12 bases in the middle. The CDR3 is 12 residues long. CDR3 DNA: TGTGCCAGCAGTTTCCGGGACGGGGGAGCTTTCTTT. Translating gives CASSFRDGGAFF.

This chain connects TRBV5-6 to TRBJ2-5, with 13 bases fitting TRBD2. Germline-derived CDR1 and CDR2 are SGHDT and YYEEEE. There are 16 residues in the CDR3. Losses at the gene ends were 3 bases for V and 5 bases for J; bases not matched to a gene: 7. The CDR3 reads CASSSLLAGGRETQYF. DNA of the CDR3: TGTGCCAGCAGCTCCCTACTAGCGGGGGGGCGTGAGACCCAGTACTTC.

V and J are TRBV7-9 and TRBJ1-1, with D possibly TRBD1 on 5 matching bases. The CDR3 is 15 amino acids. Germline V gene lookup returns CDR1 SEHNR and CDR2 FQNEAQ (reference sequence). V was cut by 2 bases and J by 4 bases, with 14 bases left in between. Written as DNA, the CDR3 is TGTGCCAGCAGCTTATTTGGGGGGGTCGGCACTGAAGCTTTCTTT. The encoded protein is CASSLFGGVGTEAFF.

The chain has TRBV7-2 and TRBJ2-1; 7 nucleotides agree with TRBD2. Germline assignment: CDR1 SGHTA and CDR2 FQGNSA. This CDR3 is built from 15 residues. J was trimmed by 4 bases and V by 0 bases; bases with no gene match: 3. For the CDR3, the DNA is TGTGCCAGCAGCTTAGCCGTGGGGGGGTACAATGAGCAGTTCTTC. This encodes CASSLAVGGYNEQFF.

V and J are TRBV30 and TRBJ2-5; 8 bases are a match to TRBD2. The CDR3 extends over 13 amino acids. J lost 6 bases, V lost 8 bases, and 11 bases had no gene match. Germline V gene sequence: CDR1 GTSNPN, CDR2 SVGIG (reference sequence). This CDR3 is CAIGGGGPQTQYF. DNA of the CDR3: TGTGCCATCGGGGGCGGGGGGCCGCAGACCCAGTACTTC.

This sequence joins TRBV29-1 and TRBJ2-3, with 7 bases lining up with TRBD1. CDR3 length: 13 residues. Germline V gene sequence: CDR1 SQVTM, CDR2 ANQGSEA. The junction had 7 bases not matched to a gene; V was cut back by 6 bases and J by 4 bases. The CDR3 reads CSVLQGRADTQYF. The CDR3 region has the DNA TGCAGCGTATTACAGGGGCGAGCAGATACGCAGTATTTT.

This clone has more than one count but fewer than ten. The chain's CDR3 is CASSLLAESSYEQYF. DNA of the CDR3: TGTGCCAGCAGCTTATTGGCGGAGAGCTCCTACGAGCAGTACTTC. The V and J genes are TRBV7-6 and TRBJ2-7; D is ambiguous. Looked up from germline, CDR1 is SGHVS and CDR2 is FNYEAQ. The CDR3 contains 15 residues. V was shortened by 2 bases and J by 0 bases, with 11 bases between the two germline ends.

The chain employs TRBV15 and TRBJ1-2, with a weak D call TRBD1 (6 bases). Germline lookup yields CDR1 LNHNV and CDR2 YYDKDF (reference sequence). V lost 0 bases, J lost 5 bases, and 13 bases lay in between. The CDR3 runs 15 residues. In DNA form, the CDR3 reads TGTGCCACCAGCAGAGATCCAGGGGCAGGGTATGGCTACACCTTC. Its protein product is CATSRDPGAGYGYTF.

The DNA of the CDR3 is TGCGCCAGCAGCTGGGGGGGGCCTGAGCAGTTCTTC. This gives the protein CASSWGGPEQFF. The genes are TRBV5-1 and TRBJ2-1; possible D gene TRBD2, 7 bases. The CDR3 sequence is 12 residues long. Germline CDR1 and CDR2: SGHRS and YFSETQ. Trimming cost V 3 bases and J 9 bases, with 10 bases left between them.

This chain joins TRBV7-8 and TRBJ2-1; D possibly corresponds to TRBD2 (6 bases). The V end was cut by 0 bases, the J end by 5 bases, with 8 bases between. CDR3 size: 14 residues. Germline loops: CDR1 SGHVS, CDR2 FQNEAQ. The CDR3 DNA follows: TGTGCCAGCAGCTTAGCGGGGGGACACAATGAGCAGTTCTTC. Protein sequence: CASSLAGGHNEQFF.

In its sample, this clone was seen a few times. The chain recombines TRBV7-9 with TRBJ2-1; no clear D. V lost 1 base, J lost 3 bases, and 10 bases lay in between. The germline V gene has CDR1 SEHNR and CDR2 FQNEAQ (reference sequence). This CDR3 is built from 15 residues. As DNA, the CDR3 is TGTGCCAGCAGCTTAGGAGAAGCTTTCTACAATGAGCAGTTCTTC. Translating gives CASSLGEAFYNEQFF.

The gene calls are TRBV5-4 and TRBJ1-6; no clear D. Germline-derived CDR1 and CDR2 are SGHNT and YYREEE (reference sequence). The CDR3 has 17 amino acids. The V gene lost 3 bases and the J gene lost 8 bases, with 21 bases spanning the gap. DNA for the CDR3: TGTGCCAGCAGCTCAGGACTGACCGGGTCTAATTATTCACCCCTCCACTTT. It is translated as CASSSGLTGSNYSPLHF. Full variable domain (outside the CDR3, taken from reference TRBV5-4 and TRBJ1-6): ETGVTQSPTHLIKTRGQQVTLRCSSQSGHNTVSWYQQALGQGPQFIFQYYREEENGRGNFPPRFSGLQFPNYSSELNVNALELDDSALYLCASSSGLTGSNYSPLHFGNGTRLTVT.

This clone was counted once. The gene calls are TRBV4-1 and TRBJ1-2; 12 positions agree with TRBD1. Germline V gene lookup returns CDR1 MGHRA and CDR2 YSYEKL. This CDR3 is built from 15 residues. V gave up 4 bases and J gave up 8 bases; unmatched junction bases: 8. CDR3 sequence reads: CASSPNGDRGRGYTF. The DNA for the CDR3 is TGCGCCAGCAGCCCCAACGGGGACAGGGGGCGAGGCTACACCTTC.

CDR3 in DNA: TGTGCCAGCAGTTCTAAGTTGTCTGGGGCCAACGTCCTGACTTTC. This encodes CASSSKLSGANVLTF. This chain connects TRBV6-6 to TRBJ2-6; D remains ambiguous. Germline CDR1 and CDR2: MNHNY and SVGAGI (reference sequence). V lost 4 bases to trimming and J lost 1 base, with 8 bases between them. This CDR3 contains 15 residues.

The rearrangement joins TRBV18 to TRBJ1-1, with 7 positions matching TRBD1. After removal of 3 bases from V and 6 bases from J, the junction contained 16 bases not matched to a gene. The CDR3 loop spans 17 amino acids. The V gene's germline CDR1 is KGHSH and CDR2 LQKENI. The CDR3 DNA reads as TGTGCCAGCTCACCCCTCGAACTTACAACAGGGGCTTCTGAAGCTTTCTTT. As protein: CASSPLELTTGASEAFF. The full variable domain, with the rest looked up from reference TRBV18 and TRBJ1-1, is NAGVMQNPRHLVRRRGQEARLRCSPMKGHSHVYWYRQLPEEGLKFMVYLQKENIIDESGMPKERFSAEFPKEGPSILRIQQVVRGDSAAYFCASSPLELTTGASEAFFGQGTRLTVV.

The chain recombines TRBV27 with TRBJ2-2, with D maybe TRBD2 (6 bases). The germline V gene has CDR1 MNHEY and CDR2 SMNVEV (reference sequence). V shed 1 base and J shed 8 bases, with 17 bases lying between them. CDR3 length: 16 residues. This CDR3 reads CASSLYPLSGVGELFF. For the CDR3, the DNA is TGTGCCAGCAGTTTATACCCACTTTCGGGGGTTGGGGAGCTGTTTTTT.

The chain couples TRBV4-1 to TRBJ2-5, with D possibly being TRBD1 (6 bases). Germline loops: CDR1 MGHRA, CDR2 YSYEKL. V was clipped by 8 bases and J by 3 bases, with 16 bases between them. This CDR3 has 14 amino acids. The CDR3 nucleotides read TGCGCCAGCCGGCCGGGACACAATGAAGAGACCCAGTACTTC. Translating gives CASRPGHNEETQYF.

In DNA form, the CDR3 reads TGTGCCAGCAGCCAAGATCGACAGGGATGGTATGGCTACACCTTC. It codes for CASSQDRQGWYGYTF. The chain links TRBV4-2 to TRBJ1-2; TRBD1 aligns across 7 bases. Trimming at V came to 0 bases and at J to 5 bases, leaving 6 bases not matched to a gene. Germline-derived CDR1 and CDR2 are LGHNA and YNFKEQ. The CDR3 loop spans 15 amino acids.

The J gene is TRBJ1-3, the V gene TRBV7-6; no clear D gene. This CDR3 spans 15 amino acids. Looked up from germline, CDR1 is SGHVS and CDR2 is FNYEAQ. V lost 0 bases and J 0 bases, leaving 6 bases between the germline ends. DNA for the CDR3: TGTGCCAGCAGCTTAGCTGTGAGCTCTGGAAACACCATATATTTT. Protein: CASSLAVSSGNTIYF.

The chain is built from TRBV11-2 and TRBJ2-7; the match to TRBD2 covers 8 bases. The V gene's germline CDR1 is SGHAT and CDR2 FQNNGV. This CDR3 region has 16 residues. V dropped 2 bases and J dropped 0; count of bases not matched to a gene: 6. CDR3 region: CASSLLYSGDSYEQYF. CDR3 coding DNA: TGTGCCAGCAGCTTATTGTATAGCGGGGACTCCTACGAGCAGTACTTC.

The chain recombines TRBV5-6 with TRBJ1-5; D is uncertain. The ends were cut back, 4 bases at V and 6 bases at J, with 11 bases in the middle. The length of the CDR3 is 13 residues. Germline V lookup: CDR1 SGHDT, CDR2 YYEEEE. DNA of the CDR3: TGTGCCAGCAGCCTACTCGGGATTCAGCCCCAGCATTTT. Its translation: CASSLLGIQPQHF.

This chain joins TRBV6-5 and TRBJ1-1, with TRBD1 as a possible D gene (5 bases). Germline CDR1 reads MNHEY; CDR2 reads SVGAGI. This CDR3 region has 13 residues. The V end was cut by 5 bases, the J end by 2 bases, with 9 bases between. CDR3 sequence: CASSRGVNTEAFF. CDR3 coding DNA: TGTGCCAGCAGTAGGGGCGTTAACACTGAAGCTTTCTTT.